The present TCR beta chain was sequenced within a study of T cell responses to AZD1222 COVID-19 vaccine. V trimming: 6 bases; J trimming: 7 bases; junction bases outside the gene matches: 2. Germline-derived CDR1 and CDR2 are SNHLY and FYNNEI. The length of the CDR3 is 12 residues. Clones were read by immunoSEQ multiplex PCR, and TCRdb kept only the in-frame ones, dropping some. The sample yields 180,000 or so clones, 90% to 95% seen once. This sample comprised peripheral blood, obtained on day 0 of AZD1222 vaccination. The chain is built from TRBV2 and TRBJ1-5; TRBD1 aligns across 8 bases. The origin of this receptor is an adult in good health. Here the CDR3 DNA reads TGTGCCAGCAGCACAGGGGGACAGCCCCAGCATTTT. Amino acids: CASSTGGQPQHF.